This T cell receptor beta chain was identified in a study of blood T cell repertoires in COVID-19. In the original analysis: Amplifying reference gene primers gave estimates of nucleated cell counts. Measured with immunoSEQ multiplex PCR; TCRdb has only the in-frame clones, and not every one. V and J calls and clone size are copied from that table; D and trimming were computed from the DNA. The data show about 310,000 clones, over 75% seen once. Trimming removed 6 bases at V and 7 bases at J, with 10 bases between. In germline, CDR1 is WNHNN, CDR2 SYGVQD (reference sequence). The CDR3 length is 12 residues. This clone was counted only a few times. Participant reports of clinical history set cohort assignment. Recovered status applied to Cohort 3 donors who had two consecutive negative PCRs. It also applied to those with clearance or with symptom resolution.

The sequenced sample was PBMCs or T cells enriched from blood (not recorded which). The V and J genes are TRBV10-1 and TRBJ1-5; D gene unclear. This TCR derives from a middle-aged woman who had recovered from COVID-19. The chain's CDR3 is CASRRPTQPQHF. The CDR3 coding sequence is TGCGCCAGCAGACGCCCTACCCAGCCCCAGCATTTT.